This T cell receptor (beta chain) is from a study of shared clonotypes between healthy human individuals. Background on the study: The donor pool was made up of a couple of women and a few men aged 18 to 49.

A word on this clone: Its antigen is still unknown.

CDR1 is KGHSH and CDR2 is LQKENI in the germline V gene. V gave up 0 bases and J gave up 5 bases, with 18 bases separating them. The CDR3 runs to 17 residues. The genomic DNA of each subset was split evenly across several immunoSEQ plates. Repertoires were generated with immunoSEQ multiplex PCR, while TCRdb's copy carries only in-frame clones and drops some. The sample records more than 2 million clones, over 85% being singletons. Study-wide points: The genetic and exposure-history diversity represented was limited by few donors. Naive subsets typically showed greater estimated richness than memory subsets.

The sequence was obtained from a young man in good health. Sequencing was performed on naive CD4+ T cells sorted from blood. Documented subset: CD45RA+ positively selected. J is TRBJ2-3 and V is TRBV18; no reliable D call. CDR3 amino acids: CASSPPVDRSHRDTQYF. For the CDR3, the DNA is TGTGCCAGCTCACCACCGGTCGACCGGAGCCATAGAGATACGCAGTATTTT.